The 2 T cell receptor beta chains below were found in one sample sequenced in a study of T cells after posttransplantation cyclophosphamide. Data came from immunoSEQ multiplex PCR; TCRdb stores just in-frame clones and leaves some out. Recorded here are 40,000 to 60,000 clones, none singletons. Sequencing was done on a sample of PBMCs. All receptors derive from a man between 35 and 55 years old in good health, CMV-negative, and a related stem cell transplant donor.

This clone was observed many times. The chain links TRBV6-6 to TRBJ2-3; 10 bases are a match to TRBD2. Trimming removed 2 bases from V and 1 base from J; junction bases left unmatched: 0. From germline, CDR1 is MNHNY and CDR2 SVGAGI (reference sequence). This CDR3 spans 15 amino acids. CDR3 DNA: TGTGCCAGCAGTTACCTAGCGGGGGGCACAGATACGCAGTATTTT. Translated: CASSYLAGGTDTQYF.

This clone has ten or more counts. This chain uses TRBV7-2 with TRBJ2-7, with 8 bases fitting TRBD1. The CDR3 has 15 amino acids. V lost 4 bases and J lost 0; bases outside the gene matches: 5. Per germline, CDR1 SGHTA and CDR2 FQGNSA. As DNA, the CDR3 is TGTGCCAGCAGCTCCTTCGACAGGGGCTCCTACGAGCAGTACTTC. Its protein is CASSSFDRGSYEQYF. The full variable domain, with the rest looked up from reference TRBV7-2 and TRBJ2-7, is GAGVSQSPSNKVTEKGKDVELRCDPISGHTALYWYRQSLGQGLEFLIYFQGNSAPDKSGLPSDRFSAERTGGSVSTLTIQRTQQEDSAVYLCASSSFDRGSYEQYFGPGTRLTVT.